These 5 T cell receptor beta chains originate from one sample sequenced in a study of T cells in women clearing cervical HPV infection. Profiling relied on immunoSEQ multiplex PCR, and the TCRdb table lists in-frame clones only, not all of them. The table for this sample gives roughly 22,000 clones. Sequencing was done on a sample of blood buffy coat. These receptors originate from a woman aged 18 to 75 with a cervical HPV16 infection that either progressed to CIN3+ or cleared (not recorded which).

Comments on this clone: The CDR3 end lies 3 residues beyond the end of the read and is filled in from the germline J gene. The chain joins TRBV7-2 to TRBJ2-3; no firm D call. Germline CDR1 and CDR2: SGHTA and FQGNSA. The CDR3 has 12 residues. Deletions cut 2 bases from V and 4 bases from J, with 4 bases between. CDR3 in amino acids: CASSLRSDTQYF. CDR3 bases read: TGTGCCAGCAGCTTAAGGTCAGATACG.

Concerning this clone: The CDR3 end is not reached by the read, which stops 3 residues before it; the germline J gene fills it in. The chain is built from TRBV5-4 and TRBJ2-2; TRBD2 is a possible D gene (5 bases). The CDR3 covers 15 residues. The V end lost 4 bases, the J end lost 2 bases, and 12 bases lay between the germline ends. Germline-derived CDR1 and CDR2 are SGHNT and YYREEE (reference sequence). Incomplete CDR3 DNA: TGTGCCAGCAGCCCCCGGACTCTTAACACCGGGGAG. Amino acids: CASSPRTLNTGE. The CDR3 in its entirety is CASSPRTLNTGELFF. The full variable domain, its missing parts supplied by reference TRBV5-4 and TRBJ2-2, is ETGVTQSPTHLIKTRGQQVTLRCSSQSGHNTVSWYQQALGQGPQFIFQYYREEENGRGNFPPRFSGLQFPNYSSELNVNALELDDSALYLCASSPRTLNTGELFFGEGSRLTVL.

As concerns this clone: The read terminates 3 residues ahead of where the CDR3 ends, so the germline J gene completes it. The J gene is TRBJ2-2, the V gene TRBV4-1; 9 bases are shared with TRBD1. CDR3 length: 17 amino acids. Germline CDR1 is MGHRA and CDR2 is YSYEKL. Trimming cost V 1 base and J 5 bases; bases outside gene matches: 8. The covered CDR3 bases are TGCGCCAGCAGCCAAGGTTACGGGACAGGGAGTACCGGGGAG. Amino acid sequence: CASSQGYGTGSTGE. The entire CDR3 protein is CASSQGYGTGSTGELFF.

Notes on this clone: Sequencing ends 3 residues short of the CDR3 end; the germline J gene provides the rest. The chain uses TRBV11-2 and TRBJ2-7, with 7 bases identical to TRBD2. V gave up 4 bases and J gave up 3 bases; unmatched junction bases: 9. The CDR3 covers 15 residues. Germline loops: CDR1 SGHAT, CDR2 FQNNGV. CDR3 DNA (partial): TGTGCCAGCAGCTCCGGAATCGGACTAGTCTACGAG. This encodes CASSSGIGLVYE. The complete CDR3 protein is CASSSGIGLVYEQYF. Supplemented by reference TRBV11-2 and TRBJ2-7, the full variable domain reads EAGVAQSPRYKIIEKRQSVAFWCNPISGHATLYWYQQILGQGPKLLIQFQNNGVVDDSQLPKDRFSAERLKGVDSTLKIQPAKLEDSAVYLCASSSGIGLVYEQYFGPGTRLTVT.

Concerning this clone itself: The DNA ends 3 residues before the CDR3 does, and the rest of the CDR3 is filled in from the germline J gene. The chain is built from TRBV7-9 and TRBJ1-2; 7 bases match TRBD1. CDR1 is SEHNR and CDR2 is FQNEAQ in the germline V gene (reference sequence). The CDR3 has 14 residues. The DNA read from the CDR3 is TGTGCCAGCAGCTTAGAGGGACAGCGAGGAGGC. This translates into CASSLEGQRGG. The whole CDR3 region reads CASSLEGQRGGYTF.